Included here is one T cell receptor (beta chain) sequence, with context. The CDR3 loop spans 16 amino acids. V lost 3 bases and J lost 5, with 19 bases in between. Germline lookup yields CDR1 MGHRA and CDR2 YSYEKL. As originally analysed: Amplified reference gene primers provided the basis for estimating nucleated cell counts. Assay used: immunoSEQ multiplex PCR; TCRdb lists only in-frame clones, some missing. V, J and clone size are those of that table, while D and trimming were read from the DNA. The data contain tens of thousands of clones, more than 90% of them singletons. This record belongs to a study of blood T cell repertoires in COVID-19. At the level of the study: The United States, Italy and Spain were the sources of the acute and convalescent COVID-19 samples. Nucleic acid was either cDNA or gDNA, and it came from T cells, B-cell-depleted T cells, or PBMCs.

The clonotype comes from a man aged 55 to 69 with acute or convalescent COVID-19. The specimen sequenced was peripheral blood. The chain employs TRBV4-1 and TRBJ1-2; D might be TRBD1 (6 bases). CDR3 in DNA: TGCGCCAGCAGCCATGCCCAGGGGACCTTGGGGTATGGCTACACCTTC. Protein product: CASSHAQGTLGYGYTF.